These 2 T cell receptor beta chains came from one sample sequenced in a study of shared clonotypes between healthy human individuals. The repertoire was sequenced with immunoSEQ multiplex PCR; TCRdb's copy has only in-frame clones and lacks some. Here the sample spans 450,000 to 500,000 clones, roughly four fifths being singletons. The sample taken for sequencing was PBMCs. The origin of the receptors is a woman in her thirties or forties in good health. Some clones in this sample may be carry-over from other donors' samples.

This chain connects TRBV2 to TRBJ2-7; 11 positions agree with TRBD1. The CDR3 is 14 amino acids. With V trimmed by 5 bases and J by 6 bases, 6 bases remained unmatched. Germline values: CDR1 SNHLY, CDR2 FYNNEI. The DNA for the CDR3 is TGTGCCAGCAGTCCGGACAGGGGGCTGAGCGAGCAGTACTTC. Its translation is CASSPDRGLSEQYF.

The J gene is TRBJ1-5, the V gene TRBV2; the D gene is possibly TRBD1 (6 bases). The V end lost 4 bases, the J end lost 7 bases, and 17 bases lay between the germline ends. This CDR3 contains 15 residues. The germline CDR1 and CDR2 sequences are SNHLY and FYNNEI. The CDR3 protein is CASSGGGQRGQPQHF. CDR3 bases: TGTGCCAGCAGTGGCGGGGGGCAGAGGGGGCAGCCCCAGCATTTT. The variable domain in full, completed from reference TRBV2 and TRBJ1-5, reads EPEVTQTPSHQVTQMGQEVILRCVPISNHLYFYWYRQILGQKVEFLVSFYNNEISEKSEIFDDQFSVERPDGSNFTLKIRSTKLEDSAMYFCASSGGGQRGQPQHFGDGTRLSIL.